The following is a TCR beta chain sequence with its context. CDR3 length: 14 amino acids. Germline V gives CDR1 DFQATT, CDR2 SNEGSKA (reference sequence). Trimming left V 7 bases short and J 0 bases short, with 13 bases between. The data were taken from a study of blood T cells in healthy people across ages. A second PCR of about 6 to 12 cycles used a sample-barcoded 5' primer and a J-beta primer mix. A template-switch adaptor containing 12 random nucleotides labeled each cDNA molecule. One entry per CDR3 protein results from TCRdb running MiXCR on the 5' RACE reads. The sample has more than 1,000,000 distinct CDR3 sequences; approximately 25% are singletons. The same data also contributed to another study, on T cells of mothers and their children.

Sequencing used blood. The sequence derives from a girl aged 2 to 9 in good health. The chain has TRBV20-1 and TRBJ1-3; no reliable D call. CDR3 in DNA: TGCAGTGTCACCCCGCTCGGCTCTGGAAACACCATATATTTT. It is translated as CSVTPLGSGNTIYF.